This entry lists 22 T cell receptor beta chains sequenced from one sample in a study of T cells in Graves' hyperthyroidism and ophthalmopathy. TCR beta CDR3 regions were amplified from RNA transcripts. Primed by the HTBI set, a first-round RT-PCR was run on the TCR CDR3. From the multiplex PCR reads, TCRdb called clonotypes with MiXCR, one entry per CDR3 protein. The repertoire has hundreds of thousands of distinct CDR3 sequences, more than 12% of them found once; the top ten carry 32%. The sample consisted of blood. The source of these receptors is a woman in her twenties or thirties with Graves' hyperthyroidism.

This chain connects TRBV10-3 to TRBJ1-2; 8 bases agree with TRBD1. The length of the CDR3 is 14 residues. Trimming at V came to 6 bases and at J to 5 bases, leaving 8 bases not matched to a gene. Per germline, CDR1 ENHRY and CDR2 SYGVKD. This CDR3 is CAIRPPTGEYGYTF. The CDR3 DNA reads TGTGCCATCAGGCCCCCGACAGGGGAATATGGCTACACCTTC.

This clonotype has a count of ten or more. This chain connects TRBV20-1 to TRBJ2-5, with D possibly matching TRBD2 (6 bases). Germline V CDR1 and CDR2: DFQATT, SNEGSKA (reference sequence). V lost 4 bases and J lost 3, with 18 bases in between. The CDR3 consists of 15 residues. CDR3 sequence reads: CSAKGTPRPEETQYF. As DNA, the CDR3 is TGCAGTGCTAAAGGGACTCCCCGACCCGAAGAGACCCAGTACTTC.

Ten or more counts support this clonotype. The J gene is TRBJ2-3, the V gene TRBV28; a possible D gene is TRBD1 (6 bases). Germline V lookup: CDR1 MDHEN, CDR2 SYDVKM. This CDR3 is built from 15 residues. The V gene lost 7 bases and the J gene lost 2 bases, with 16 bases spanning the gap. As DNA, the CDR3 is TGTGCCAGCACCTTGACAGGTTTACTCACAGATACGCAGTATTTT. It encodes CASTLTGLLTDTQYF.

This clonotype was recorded many times. The V and J genes are TRBV27 and TRBJ2-3, with a tentative D call TRBD1 (6 bases). The CDR3 covers 17 residues. With 2 bases removed from V and 0 bases from J, the gap between germline ends came to 15 bases. Germline values: CDR1 MNHEY, CDR2 SMNVEV (reference sequence). The CDR3 DNA reads TGTGCCAGCAGTTTACCCACGACAGGAGGAAGCACAGATACGCAGTATTTT. Residues: CASSLPTTGGSTDTQYF.

This chain connects TRBV9 to TRBJ2-7; D is ambiguous. V was pared by 0 bases and J by 6 bases, with 13 bases between. The CDR3 runs 14 residues. Germline loops: CDR1 SGDLS, CDR2 YYNGEE. The CDR3 bases are TGTGCCAGCAGCGTAGGGCGAAATGAGTTCGAGCAGTACTTC. Protein product: CASSVGRNEFEQYF.

This clonotype was observed many times. The chain recombines TRBV7-2 with TRBJ2-3; D gene ambiguous. V lost 4 bases, J lost 6 bases, and 17 bases lay in between. The CDR3 is 15 residues long. Germline CDR1 is SGHTA and CDR2 is FQGNSA. The CDR3 loop is CASSSQTVLGDTQYF. CDR3 DNA: TGTGCCAGCAGCTCGCAGACGGTTTTAGGTGATACGCAGTATTTT.

This clonotype was seen more than once but under ten times. V gene TRBV15 combines with J gene TRBJ1-3, with 9 positions matching TRBD1. The CDR3 covers 14 residues. The V gene end was trimmed by 7 bases and the J gene end by 8 bases; junction bases not matched to a gene: 9. Germline V CDR1 and CDR2: LNHNV, YYDKDF (reference sequence). The CDR3 region is CATTRGTGRHTIYF. The DNA of the CDR3 is TGTGCCACCACACGCGGGACAGGGAGGCACACCATATATTTT.

CDR3 DNA sequence: TGTGCCATCAGTGAATTGGGGAACTATGGCTACACCTTC. This translates into CAISELGNYGYTF. The rearrangement uses TRBV10-3 and TRBJ1-2; D is ambiguous. The V end was cut by 3 bases, the J end by 2 bases, with 7 bases between. Germline V gives CDR1 ENHRY, CDR2 SYGVKD. The CDR3 covers 13 residues.

This clonotype has ten or more counts. The rearrangement uses TRBV11-3 and TRBJ2-3, with 10 bases that match TRBD2. From germline, CDR1 is SGHNT and CDR2 YENEEA. The CDR3 runs to 16 residues. The V segment lost 5 bases and the J segment 3 bases; nucleotides outside the gene matches: 8. This CDR3 is CASSPRTSGATDTQYF. DNA of the CDR3: TGTGCCAGCAGCCCTCGGACTAGCGGAGCGACAGATACGCAGTATTTT.

This clonotype was recorded at least ten times. The rearrangement links TRBV11-2 to TRBJ2-7; 10 nucleotides match TRBD2. The CDR3 consists of 16 residues. Losses at the gene ends were 5 bases for V and 2 bases for J; bases not matched to a gene: 9. Germline V gene sequence: CDR1 SGHAT, CDR2 FQNNGV. The CDR3 spells CASSPLKREGPYEQYF. For the CDR3, the DNA is TGTGCCAGCAGCCCACTAAAGCGGGAGGGGCCCTACGAGCAGTACTTC. The whole variable domain, remainder taken from reference TRBV11-2 and TRBJ2-7, is EAGVAQSPRYKIIEKRQSVAFWCNPISGHATLYWYQQILGQGPKLLIQFQNNGVVDDSQLPKDRFSAERLKGVDSTLKIQPAKLEDSAVYLCASSPLKREGPYEQYFGPGTRLTVT.

This clonotype was found many times. This chain connects TRBV5-6 to TRBJ2-5, with D perhaps given as TRBD1 or TRBD2 (5 bases each). The CDR3 extends over 14 amino acids. Germline assignment: CDR1 SGHDT and CDR2 YYEEEE. With 3 bases removed from V and 2 bases from J, the gap between germline ends came to 11 bases. The chain's CDR3 is CASSWGTEQETQYF. For the CDR3, the DNA is TGTGCCAGCAGCTGGGGGACGGAACAAGAGACCCAGTACTTC.

Turning to this clonotype: A single base separates this from a much larger clone, so it may be a read error. The rearrangement joins TRBV28 to TRBJ2-2; maybe TRBD2 (7 bases). Germline values: CDR1 MDHEN, CDR2 SYDVKM. CDR3 size: 19 residues. The CDR3 here is CTSDNGGIGGGEDTGELFF. The DNA of the CDR3 is TGTACCAGCGACAATGGGGGTATTGGCGGGGGCGAAGACACCGGGGAGCTGTTTTTT.

A note on this clonotype: This likely came from a read error, as a far larger clone is one base away. This chain uses TRBV2 with TRBJ2-2, with D possibly TRBD1 on 6 matching bases. This CDR3 has 13 amino acids. CDR1 and CDR2 (germline): SNHLY, FYNNEI. Written as DNA, the CDR3 is TGTGCCAGCAGTCTACAGGGAGCCGGGGAGCCGTTTTTT. Translated: CASSLQGAGEPFF.

The CDR3 region has the DNA TGTGCCAGCAGCCAGACAGGGGGCGACTGGTGGCCCCAGCATTTT. Translating gives CASSQTGGDWWPQHF. This rearrangement joins TRBV7-9 to TRBJ1-5; 10 bases map to TRBD1. The CDR3 is 15 residues long. Germline assignment: CDR1 SEHNR and CDR2 FQNEAQ (reference sequence). V dropped 5 bases and J dropped 9; count of bases not matched to a gene: 10.

This clonotype was detected many times. The J gene is TRBJ2-7, the V gene TRBV5-1, with no clear D. The germline CDR1 and CDR2 sequences are SGHRS and YFSETQ. V lost 0 bases to trimming and J lost 6 bases, with 10 bases between them. This CDR3 spans 13 amino acids. CDR3 in amino acids: CASSLDGFGEQYF. In DNA, the CDR3 is TGCGCCAGCAGCTTGGACGGATTCGGCGAGCAGTACTTC.

This clonotype has just a few counts. The rearrangement joins TRBV6-2 or TRBV6-3 to TRBJ2-2; 15 bases line up with TRBD2. The V gene end was trimmed by 4 bases and the J gene end by 5 bases; junction bases not matched to a gene: 5. CDR3 length: 17 amino acids. Germline values: CDR1 MNHEY, CDR2 SVGEGT. This CDR3 is CASSWTSGRARTGELFF. The CDR3 DNA reads TGTGCCAGCAGTTGGACTAGCGGGAGGGCCCGAACCGGGGAGCTGTTTTTT.

The table lists this clonotype with many counts. The chain combines TRBV12-3 or TRBV12-4 with TRBJ2-5; tentative D call: TRBD2 (7 bases). The CDR3 runs 15 residues. V gave up 7 bases and J gave up 7 bases, with 22 bases separating them. This CDR3 is CASTPVGGGDGTQYF. The CDR3 region has the DNA TGTGCCAGCACCCCTGTAGGGGGGGGGGATGGGACCCAGTACTTC.

This clonotype was seen at least ten times. This chain links TRBV7-9 with TRBJ1-5; 7 bases align to TRBD1. J was trimmed by 5 bases and V by 2 bases; bases with no gene match: 6. Looked up from germline, CDR1 is SEHNR and CDR2 is FQNEAQ (reference sequence). The CDR3 is 15 amino acids. The CDR3 sequence is CASSLSPTGDQPQHF. CDR3 nucleotide sequence: TGTGCCAGCAGCTTAAGCCCCACAGGGGATCAGCCCCAGCATTTT.

This clonotype has a count of ten or more. The V call is TRBV28, the J call TRBJ2-4, with D tentatively TRBD1 (6 bases). Trimming removed 3 bases at V and 0 bases at J, with 15 bases between. Germline CDR1 reads MDHEN; CDR2 reads SYDVKM. The CDR3 extends over 17 amino acids. The CDR3 sequence: CASSLLQGPIAKNIQYF. The CDR3 DNA is TGTGCCAGCAGTTTGTTGCAGGGGCCGATAGCCAAAAACATTCAGTACTTC.

The table lists this clonotype with a few counts. The chain has TRBV6-1 and TRBJ2-1; TRBD2 is a possible D gene (6 bases). Trimming removed 0 bases from V and 2 bases from J, with 11 bases in between. Germline V gene sequence: CDR1 MNHNS, CDR2 SASEGT. This CDR3 comprises 16 residues. CDR3 coding DNA: TGTGCCAGCAGTGAAGCAGGCGGGACCCCCTACAATGAGCAGTTCTTC. Translating gives CASSEAGGTPYNEQFF.

The chain employs TRBV28 and TRBJ2-3, with D possibly TRBD1 on 6 matching bases. The V gene's germline CDR1 is MDHEN and CDR2 SYDVKM. The V gene lost 5 bases and the J gene lost 2 bases, with 8 bases spanning the gap. This CDR3 contains 13 residues. The CDR3 loop reads CASSRGHTDTQYF. DNA of the CDR3: TGTGCCAGCAGTAGGGGACACACAGATACGCAGTATTTT.

This chain uses TRBV28 with TRBJ2-7; 7 nucleotides line up with TRBD1. With V trimmed by 4 bases and J by 1 base, 7 bases remained unmatched. This CDR3 has 15 amino acids. Looked up from germline, CDR1 is MDHEN and CDR2 is SYDVKM. The CDR3, as DNA: TGTGCCAGCAGTTCCGGGACAGTCTGGTCCTACGAGCAGTACTTC. Protein product: CASSSGTVWSYEQYF.